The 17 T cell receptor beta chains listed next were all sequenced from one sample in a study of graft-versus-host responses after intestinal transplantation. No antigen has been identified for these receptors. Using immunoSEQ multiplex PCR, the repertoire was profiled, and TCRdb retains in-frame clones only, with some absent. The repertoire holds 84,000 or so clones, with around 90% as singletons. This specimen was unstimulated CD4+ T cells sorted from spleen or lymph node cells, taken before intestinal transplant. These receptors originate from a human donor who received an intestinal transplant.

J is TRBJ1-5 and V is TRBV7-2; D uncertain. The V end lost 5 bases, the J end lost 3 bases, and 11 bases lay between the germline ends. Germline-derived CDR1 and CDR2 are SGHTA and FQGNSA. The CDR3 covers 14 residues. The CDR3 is CASSLTVYNQPQHF. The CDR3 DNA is TGTGCCAGCAGCCTCACAGTGTACAATCAGCCCCAGCATTTT.

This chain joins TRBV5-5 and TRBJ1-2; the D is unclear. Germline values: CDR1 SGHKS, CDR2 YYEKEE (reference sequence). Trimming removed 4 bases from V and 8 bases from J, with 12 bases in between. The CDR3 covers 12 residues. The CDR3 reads CASSPQLGGYTF. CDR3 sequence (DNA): TGTGCCAGCAGCCCACAATTGGGCGGCTACACCTTC.

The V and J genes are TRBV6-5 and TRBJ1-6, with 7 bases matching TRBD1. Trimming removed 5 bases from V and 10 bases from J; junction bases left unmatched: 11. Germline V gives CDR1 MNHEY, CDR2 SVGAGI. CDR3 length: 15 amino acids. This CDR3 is CASSASDRVGSPLHF. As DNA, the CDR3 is TGTGCCAGCAGTGCATCCGACAGGGTTGGATCACCCCTCCACTTT.

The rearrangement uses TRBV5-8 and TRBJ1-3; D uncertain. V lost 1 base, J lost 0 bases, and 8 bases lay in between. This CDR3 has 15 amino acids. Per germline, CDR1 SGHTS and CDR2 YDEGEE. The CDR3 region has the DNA TGTGCCAGCAGCTTGCCATACGCCTCTGGAAACACCATATATTTT. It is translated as CASSLPYASGNTIYF. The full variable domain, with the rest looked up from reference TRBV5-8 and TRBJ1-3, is EAGVTQSPTHLIKTRGQQATLRCSPISGHTSVYWYQQALGLGLQFLLWYDEGEERNRGNFPPRFSGRQFPNYSSELNVNALELEDSALYLCASSLPYASGNTIYFGEGSWLTVV.

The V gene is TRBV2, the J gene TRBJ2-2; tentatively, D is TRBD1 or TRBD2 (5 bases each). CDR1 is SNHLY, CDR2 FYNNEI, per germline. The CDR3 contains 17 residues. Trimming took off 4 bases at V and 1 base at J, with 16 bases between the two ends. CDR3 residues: CASSVPRGSENTGELFF. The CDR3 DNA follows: TGTGCCAGCAGTGTGCCGAGGGGTTCGGAGAACACCGGGGAGCTGTTTTTT.

The CDR3 DNA reads as TGTGCCACCAGCAGAGGAAGGGATAATTCACCCCTCCACTTT. It is translated as CATSRGRDNSPLHF. The chain joins TRBV15 to TRBJ1-6; D is unresolved. This CDR3 is 14 amino acids long. Germline V CDR1 and CDR2: LNHNV, YYDKDF (reference sequence). V dropped 1 base and J dropped 5 bases, with 6 bases sitting between them.

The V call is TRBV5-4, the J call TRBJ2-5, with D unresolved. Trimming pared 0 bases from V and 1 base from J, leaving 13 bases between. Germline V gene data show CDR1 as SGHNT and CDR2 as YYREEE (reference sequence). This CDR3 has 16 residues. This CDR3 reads CASSLGLRVGQETQYF. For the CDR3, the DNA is TGTGCCAGCAGCTTGGGATTACGCGTAGGCCAAGAGACCCAGTACTTC.

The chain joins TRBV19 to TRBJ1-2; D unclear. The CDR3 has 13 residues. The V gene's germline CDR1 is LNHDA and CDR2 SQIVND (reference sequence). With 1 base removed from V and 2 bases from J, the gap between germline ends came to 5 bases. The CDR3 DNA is TGTGCCAGTAGTATAGCCGCGAACTATGGCTACACCTTC. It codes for CASSIAANYGYTF. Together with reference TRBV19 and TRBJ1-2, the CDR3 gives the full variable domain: DGGITQSPKYLFRKEGQNVTLSCEQNLNHDAMYWYRQDPGQGLRLIYYSQIVNDFQKGDIAEGYSVSREKKESFPLTVTSAQKNPTAFYLCASSIAANYGYTFGSGTRLTVV.

Here the CDR3 reads CASSSVPSRLAGFPLNEQFF. CDR3 in DNA: TGTGCCAGCAGCTCCGTGCCCTCAAGACTAGCGGGATTCCCCTTGAATGAGCAGTTCTTC. The gene calls are TRBV7-8 and TRBJ2-1; 11 bases fit TRBD2. The CDR3 spans 20 residues. Trimming removed 4 bases from V and 7 bases from J; junction bases left unmatched: 21. The germline V gene encodes CDR1 SGHVS and CDR2 FQNEAQ.

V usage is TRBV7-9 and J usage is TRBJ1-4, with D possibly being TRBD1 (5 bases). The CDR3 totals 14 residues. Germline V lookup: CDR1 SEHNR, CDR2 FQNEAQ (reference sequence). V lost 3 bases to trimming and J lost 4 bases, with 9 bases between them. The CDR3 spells CASSLWDGNEKLFF. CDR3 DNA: TGTGCCAGCAGCTTGTGGGACGGTAATGAAAAACTGTTTTTT. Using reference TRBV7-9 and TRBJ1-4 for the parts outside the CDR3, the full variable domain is DTGVSQNPRHKITKRGQNVTFRCDPISEHNRLYWYRQTLGQGPEFLTYFQNEAQLEKSRLLSDRFSAERPKGSFSTLEIQRTEQGDSAMYLCASSLWDGNEKLFFGSGTQLSVL.

As DNA, the CDR3 is TGTGCCAGCAGTTACCCGGGACTAGCGGGAATGGAGACCCAGTACTTC. Translated, it gives CASSYPGLAGMETQYF. The V and J genes are TRBV6-5 and TRBJ2-5; 13 nucleotides align to TRBD2. CDR1 is MNHEY and CDR2 is SVGAGI in the germline V gene. The CDR3 length is 16 residues. V shed 2 bases, J shed 5 bases, and the junction held 5 bases outside the gene matches.

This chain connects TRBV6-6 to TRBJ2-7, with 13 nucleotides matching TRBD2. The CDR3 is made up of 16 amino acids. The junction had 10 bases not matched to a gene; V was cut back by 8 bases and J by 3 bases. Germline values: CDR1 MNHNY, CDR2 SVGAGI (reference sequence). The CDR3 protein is CASGGPGTSGDYEQYF. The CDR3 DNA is TGTGCCAGCGGGGGACCCGGGACTAGCGGGGACTACGAGCAGTACTTC.

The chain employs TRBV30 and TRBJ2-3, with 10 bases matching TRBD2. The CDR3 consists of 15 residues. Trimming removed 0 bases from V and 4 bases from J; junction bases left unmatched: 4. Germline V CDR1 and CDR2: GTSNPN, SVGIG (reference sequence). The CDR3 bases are TGTGCCTGGAGTGTACGGCTAGCGGGAGCAGATACGCAGTATTTT. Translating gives CAWSVRLAGADTQYF.

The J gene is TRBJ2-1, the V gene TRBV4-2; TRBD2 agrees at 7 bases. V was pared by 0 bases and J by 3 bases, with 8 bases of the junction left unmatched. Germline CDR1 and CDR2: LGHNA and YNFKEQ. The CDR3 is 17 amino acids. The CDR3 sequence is CASSQDPAGKFYNEQFF. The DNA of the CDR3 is TGTGCCAGCAGCCAAGATCCAGCGGGAAAGTTCTACAATGAGCAGTTCTTC.

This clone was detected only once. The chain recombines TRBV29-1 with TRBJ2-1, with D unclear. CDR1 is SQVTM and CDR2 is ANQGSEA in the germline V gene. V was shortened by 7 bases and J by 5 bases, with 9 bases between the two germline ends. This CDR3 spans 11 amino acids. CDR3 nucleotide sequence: TGCAGCGCTGCTCGCGACAATGAGCAGTTCTTC. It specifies CSAARDNEQFF.

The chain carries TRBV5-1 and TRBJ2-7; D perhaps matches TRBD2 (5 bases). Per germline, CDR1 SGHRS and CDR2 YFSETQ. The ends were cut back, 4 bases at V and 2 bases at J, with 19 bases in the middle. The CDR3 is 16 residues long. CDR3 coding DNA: TGCGCCAGCAGCCCCCTGACGCGGGTTGGAGCCTACGAGCAGTACTTC. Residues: CASSPLTRVGAYEQYF.

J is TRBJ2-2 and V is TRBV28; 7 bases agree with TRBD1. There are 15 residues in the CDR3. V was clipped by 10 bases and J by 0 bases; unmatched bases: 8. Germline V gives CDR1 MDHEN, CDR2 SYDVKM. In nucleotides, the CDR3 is TGTGCCATTGGGAGACAGGGTGCGAACACCGGGGAGCTGTTTTTT. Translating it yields CAIGRQGANTGELFF.